This is a list of T cell receptor beta chains from one sample in a study of blood T cells in healthy people across ages. Each CDR3 protein gets one entry after TCRdb re-called the 5' RACE reads with MiXCR. The table lists approximately 2,000,000 distinct CDR3 sequences, about two fifths of them singletons. The specimen sequenced was blood. The receptors stem from a human donor in good health. CDR3s include the opening cysteine and the closing phenylalanine or tryptophan. D genes are given only for firm matches. Size tells how often a clone was seen (once, few, many) or the class of an expanded clone, and some rows leave it out.

J,D,length,V,size,CDR3,DNA
TRBJ1-4,NA,16,TRBV4-1,NA,CASSQVLGGRVSGLFF,TGCGCCAGCAGCCAAGTCTTGGGGGGGCGCGTGTCTGGACTGTTTTTT
TRBJ2-7,NA,13,TRBV5-1,NA,CASSLNPVGEQYF,TGCGCCAGCAGTTTGAACCCCGTGGGGGAGCAGTACTTC
TRBJ1-4,NA,13,TRBV7-9,many,CASSLGQREKLFF,TGTGCCAGCAGCTTAGGACAGCGGGAAAAACTGTTTTTT
TRBJ2-4,TRBD1,16,TRBV7-2,NA,CASSFSGQGILNIQYF,TGTGCCAGCAGCTTTTCGGGACAGGGGATTCTTAACATTCAGTACTTC
TRBJ1-5,NA,13,TRBV27,few,CASSPVSWQPQHF,TGTGCCAGCAGTCCGGTCTCGTGGCAGCCCCAGCATTTT
TRBJ2-7,NA,12,TRBV6-2/TRBV6-3,NA,CASSPGINEQYF,TGTGCCAGCAGTCCAGGGATCAACGAGCAGTACTTC
TRBJ1-2,NA,14,TRBV6-5,NA,CASRSPRDIYGYTF,TGTGCCAGCAGGTCTCCTCGGGACATCTATGGCTACACCTTC
TRBJ2-7,NA,14,TRBV6-5,few,CASSRLFRGNEQYF,TGTGCCAGCAGTCGACTCTTCAGGGGAAACGAGCAGTACTTC
TRBJ1-1,TRBD1,15,TRBV3-1,few,CASSQPTGGYGEAFF,TGTGCCAGCAGCCAACCGACAGGGGGTTATGGGGAAGCTTTCTTT
TRBJ1-5,NA,15,TRBV5-1,few,CASSLVAGRNQPQHF,TGCGCCAGCAGCTTGGTGGCGGGGCGCAATCAGCCCCAGCATTTT
TRBJ1-4,NA,14,TRBV12-3/TRBV12-4,NA,CASSVRGSREKLFF,TGTGCCAGCAGCGTCCGGGGTTCTCGGGAAAAACTGTTTTTT
TRBJ2-1,NA,15,TRBV7-9,NA,CASSDGRRGYNEQFF,TGTGCCAGCAGCGATGGAAGGAGGGGATACAATGAGCAGTTCTTC
TRBJ1-5,NA,15,TRBV3-1,NA,CASSQAGQGNQPQHF,TGTGCCAGCAGCCAAGCTGGGCAGGGGAATCAGCCCCAGCATTTT
TRBJ2-1,NA,13,TRBV12-3/TRBV12-4,NA,CASSLCTTCEQFF,TGTGCCAGCAGTTTATGTACTACATGTGAACAGTTCTTC
TRBJ2-3,NA,13,TRBV5-1,few,CASREASTDTQYF,TGCGCCAGCAGGGAGGCCAGCACAGATACGCAGTATTTT
TRBJ2-7,TRBD2,15,TRBV12-3/TRBV12-4,few,CASSPTGGRAYEQYF,TGTGCCAGCAGTCCCACGGGGGGAAGGGCCTACGAGCAGTACTTC
TRBJ2-2,NA,14,TRBV5-1,NA,CASSCEGGTGELFF,TGCGCCAGCAGCTGCGAGGGGGGAACCGGGGAGCTGTTTTTT
TRBJ2-5,NA,15,TRBV5-1,few,CASRGQGAYQETQYF,TGCGCCAGCAGGGGCCAGGGCGCTTACCAAGAGACCCAGTACTTC
TRBJ2-1,TRBD2,14,TRBV20-1,many,CSASSASGNNEQFF,TGCAGTGCTAGCTCGGCTAGCGGAAACAATGAGCAGTTCTTC
TRBJ1-3,NA,13,TRBV3-1,NA,CASSHGGGSTIYF,TGTGCCAGCAGCCACGGTGGAGGTAGCACCATATATTTT
TRBJ2-1,NA,15,TRBV20-1,NA,CSAQGPGGQVAEQFF,TGCAGTGCCCAAGGCCCCGGGGGGCAAGTGGCTGAGCAGTTCTTC
TRBJ2-6,NA,17,TRBV12-3/TRBV12-4,NA,CASSSGIRYSGANVLTF,TGTGCCAGCAGTTCAGGCATACGCTACTCTGGGGCCAACGTCCTGACTTTC
TRBJ2-6,NA,15,TRBV4-1,NA,CASLNRGSGANVLTF,TGCGCCAGCCTTAATCGGGGTTCCGGGGCCAACGTCCTGACTTTC
TRBJ1-1,TRBD1,14,TRBV29-1,few,CSVVQGAQVTEAFF,TGCAGCGTCGTACAGGGGGCACAGGTCACTGAAGCTTTCTTT
TRBJ2-1,NA,16,TRBV6-2/TRBV6-3,NA,CASSGTDPKGYNEQFF,TGTGCCAGCAGTGGGACCGACCCCAAGGGGTACAATGAGCAGTTCTTC
TRBJ2-7,TRBD1,17,TRBV7-9,NA,CASSYSTGTGLLYEQYF,TGTGCCAGCAGCTATTCGACCGGGACAGGACTACTTTACGAGCAGTACTTC
TRBJ1-5,NA,18,TRBV28,NA,CASSFVGVGTPSNQPQHF,TGTGCCAGCAGTTTTGTGGGGGTGGGGACTCCTAGCAATCAGCCCCAGCATTTT
TRBJ1-2,TRBD1,16,TRBV9,NA,CASSDGGQGAKYGYTF,TGTGCCAGCAGCGACGGCGGACAGGGGGCGAAATATGGCTACACCTTC
TRBJ2-1,TRBD2,15,TRBV9,NA,CASSGWTSGLNEQFF,TGTGCCAGCAGCGGATGGACTAGCGGGCTAAATGAGCAGTTCTTC
TRBJ1-4,TRBD1,16,TRBV5-6,NA,CASSNGQGSRNEKRFF,TGTGCCAGCAGCAACGGACAGGGGAGTAGAAATGAAAAACGGTTTTTT
TRBJ2-1,NA,13,TRBV6-2/TRBV6-3,NA,CASSYRGADEQFF,TGTGCCAGCAGTTATCGGGGGGCCGATGAGCAGTTCTTC
TRBJ2-1,TRBD1,16,TRBV5-6,once,CASSLAFQGADYEQFF,TGTGCCAGCAGCTTGGCGTTCCAGGGGGCAGACTATGAGCAGTTCTTC
TRBJ2-1,NA,15,TRBV6-6,few,CASSYSRGPPNEQFF,TGTGCCAGCAGTTACAGCAGGGGACCACCCAATGAGCAGTTCTTC
TRBJ1-6,NA,15,TRBV7-2,few,CASSLLQGNNSPLHF,TGTGCCAGCAGCTTATTGCAGGGCAATAATTCACCCCTCCACTTT
TRBJ2-4,NA,13,TRBV7-9,NA,CASSPFDIGIQYF,TGTGCCAGCAGCCCCTTCGACATAGGCATTCAGTACTTC